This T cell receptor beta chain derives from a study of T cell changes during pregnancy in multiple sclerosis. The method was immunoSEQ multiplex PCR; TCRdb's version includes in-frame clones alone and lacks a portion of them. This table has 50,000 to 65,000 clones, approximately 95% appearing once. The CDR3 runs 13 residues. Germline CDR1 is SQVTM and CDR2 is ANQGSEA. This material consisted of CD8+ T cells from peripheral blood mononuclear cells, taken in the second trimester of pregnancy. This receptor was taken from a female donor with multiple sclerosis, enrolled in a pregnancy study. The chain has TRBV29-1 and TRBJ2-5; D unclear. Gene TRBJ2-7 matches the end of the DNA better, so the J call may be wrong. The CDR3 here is CSAYGDTSYEQYF. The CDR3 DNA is TGCAGCGCCTATGGCGACACCTCCTACGAGCAGTACTTC.